The 24 T cell receptor beta chains listed next were all sequenced from one sample in a study of a mutant IDH1 vaccine in newly diagnosed glioma. Generated by immunoSEQ multiplex PCR, the TCRdb table keeps only in-frame clones and is missing some. The sample includes about 66,000 clones, more than 80% of them seen just once. Time point meaning: week 11, during vaccination. What each vaccine dose contained was 300 ug of mutant IDH1 20-mer peptide, accompanied by topical imiquimod. Which antigens these TCRs recognize remains unknown. Sequencing used PBMCs, obtained from a glioma patient whose treatment included an IDH1 peptide vaccine. The origin of the receptors is a man aged 25-40 years with glioma.

The chain couples TRBV11-2 to TRBJ2-2; D remains ambiguous. This CDR3 has 14 amino acids. Germline V gene data show CDR1 as SGHAT and CDR2 as FQNNGV. V was clipped by 2 bases and J by 0 bases, with 4 bases between them. Here the CDR3 DNA reads TGTGCCAGCAGCTTATTAGCGAACACCGGGGAGCTGTTTTTT. As protein: CASSLLANTGELFF.

The rearrangement joins TRBV19 to TRBJ2-5; the match to TRBD2 covers 11 bases. There are 16 residues in the CDR3. Germline-derived CDR1 and CDR2 are LNHDA and SQIVND (reference sequence). The V segment lost 1 base and the J segment 5 bases; nucleotides outside the gene matches: 6. The CDR3: CASSIGLAGSSETQYF. The DNA of the CDR3 is TGTGCCAGTAGTATAGGACTAGCGGGGTCTTCGGAGACCCAGTACTTC. Together with reference TRBV19 and TRBJ2-5, the CDR3 gives the full variable domain: DGGITQSPKYLFRKEGQNVTLSCEQNLNHDAMYWYRQDPGQGLRLIYYSQIVNDFQKGDIAEGYSVSREKKESFPLTVTSAQKNPTAFYLCASSIGLAGSSETQYFGPGTRLLVL.

V usage is TRBV5-5 and J usage is TRBJ1-5, with 12 bases fitting TRBD1. There are 15 residues in the CDR3. Germline loops: CDR1 SGHKS, CDR2 YYEKEE (reference sequence). The ends lost 3 bases at V and 7 bases at J; junction bases unmatched: 5. CDR3: CASSSGTGGRQPQHF. CDR3 nucleotides: TGTGCCAGCAGCTCCGGGACAGGGGGCCGCCAGCCCCAGCATTTT.

This chain uses TRBV11-2 with TRBJ1-1; no reliable D call. The V end lost 3 bases, the J end lost 4 bases, and 9 bases lay between the germline ends. The germline CDR1 and CDR2 sequences are SGHAT and FQNNGV. CDR3 length: 13 amino acids. This CDR3 reads CASSFSRATEAFF. CDR3 DNA: TGTGCCAGCAGCTTCTCAAGGGCCACTGAAGCTTTCTTT.

V is TRBV5-6 and J is TRBJ2-7, with D uncertain. The V gene lost 2 bases and the J gene lost 3 bases, with 6 bases spanning the gap. The CDR3 has 12 residues. The V gene's germline CDR1 is SGHDT and CDR2 YYEEEE. CDR3 sequence: CASSFRYYEQYF. The CDR3 nucleotides read TGTGCCAGCAGCTTCAGGTACTACGAGCAGTACTTC.

This rearrangement joins TRBV19 to TRBJ2-7; D not certain. This CDR3 region has 14 residues. CDR1 is LNHDA and CDR2 is SQIVND in the germline V gene (reference sequence). V was clipped by 3 bases and J by 1 base, with 10 bases between them. CDR3 nucleotide sequence: TGTGCCAGTAGTATTTCAAAGACTTCCTACGAGCAGTACTTC. Protein product: CASSISKTSYEQYF.

This clone occurred once. The chain employs TRBV19 and TRBJ1-5; D possibly corresponds to TRBD1 (5 bases). V shed 2 bases and J shed 1 base, with 6 bases lying between them. Looked up from germline, CDR1 is LNHDA and CDR2 is SQIVND (reference sequence). CDR3 length: 14 amino acids. CDR3 sequence reads: CASSITGSNQPQHF. In DNA, the CDR3 is TGTGCCAGTAGTATAACAGGAAGCAATCAGCCCCAGCATTTT.

The V call is TRBV28, the J call TRBJ1-5; the match to TRBD1 covers 7 bases. Germline CDR1 MDHEN, CDR2 SYDVKM. V trimming: 5 bases; J trimming: 1 base; junction bases outside the gene matches: 8. This CDR3 has 16 amino acids. Here the CDR3 reads CASSRGGGWSNQPQHF. CDR3 bases: TGTGCCAGCAGTCGAGGGGGCGGTTGGAGCAATCAGCCCCAGCATTTT.

The CDR3: CASSVVGARRNEQFF. DNA of the CDR3: TGTGCCAGCAGCGTAGTAGGGGCTAGGAGGAATGAGCAGTTCTTC. J is TRBJ2-1 and V is TRBV9; D assignment may be TRBD1 or TRBD2 (5 bases each). The CDR3 has 15 residues. CDR1 is SGDLS and CDR2 is YYNGEE in the germline V gene. Trimming cost V 0 bases and J 7 bases, with 14 bases left between them. Supplemented by reference TRBV9 and TRBJ2-1, the full variable domain reads DSGVTQTPKHLITATGQRVTLRCSPRSGDLSVYWYQQSLDQGLQFLIQYYNGEERAKGNILERFSAQQFPDLHSELNLSSLELGDSALYFCASSVVGARRNEQFFGPGTRLTVL.

The V call is TRBV5-8, the J call TRBJ1-3; D unclear. Trimming removed 1 base from V and 0 bases from J, with 11 bases in between. The CDR3 runs 16 residues. Per germline, CDR1 SGHTS and CDR2 YDEGEE. The CDR3 region has the DNA TGTGCCAGCAGCTTGATGGCGGCAGTCTCTGGAAACACCATATATTTT. The encoded protein is CASSLMAAVSGNTIYF.

The chain couples TRBV25-1 to TRBJ1-4; D remains unclear. This CDR3 region has 17 residues. With 1 base removed from V and 5 bases from J, the gap between germline ends came to 17 bases. CDR1 is MGHDK, CDR2 SYGVNS, per germline. The CDR3 is CASSELSMGSTNEKLFF. The CDR3 region has the DNA TGTGCCAGCAGTGAATTATCGATGGGCAGTACCAATGAAAAACTGTTTTTT.

V is TRBV5-1 and J is TRBJ1-5, with D hard to call. The CDR3 consists of 14 residues. The ends were cut back, 4 bases at V and 5 bases at J, with 13 bases in the middle. Germline values: CDR1 SGHRS, CDR2 YFSETQ. Written as DNA, the CDR3 is TGCGCCAGCAGCATATCCGGGGTAGATCAGCCCCAGCATTTT. This encodes CASSISGVDQPQHF. The full variable domain, rest sourced from reference TRBV5-1 and TRBJ1-5, is KAGVTQTPRYLIKTRGQQVTLSCSPISGHRSVSWYQQTPGQGLQFLFEYFSETQRNKGNFPGRFSGRQFSNSRSEMNVSTLELGDSALYLCASSISGVDQPQHFGDGTRLSIL.

This clone was recorded once. The rearrangement links TRBV27 to TRBJ2-5; D gene unclear. V was clipped by 5 bases and J by 4 bases, with 17 bases between them. CDR3 length: 15 amino acids. Per the germline V gene, CDR1 is MNHEY and CDR2 is SMNVEV (reference sequence). The CDR3 protein is CASSAVLSLGETQYF. The CDR3 nucleotides are TGTGCCAGCAGTGCCGTACTAAGTCTGGGAGAGACCCAGTACTTC.

In its sample, this clone was seen once. The chain has TRBV29-1 and TRBJ2-2; D remains ambiguous. Per germline, CDR1 SQVTM and CDR2 ANQGSEA. Trimming shortened V by 7 bases and J by 7 bases, and 10 bases separated the two germline ends. The CDR3 is made up of 11 amino acids. The CDR3: CSAKLGGELFF. CDR3 bases: TGCAGCGCGAAGTTAGGCGGGGAGCTGTTTTTT.

V usage is TRBV4-3 and J usage is TRBJ1-6; no reliable D call. From germline, CDR1 is LGHNA and CDR2 YSLEER. This CDR3 has 13 residues. Trimming cost V 2 bases and J 10 bases, with 9 bases left between them. The CDR3 region is CASSQRRESPLHF. The CDR3 bases are TGCGCCAGCAGCCAAAGACGGGAATCACCCCTCCACTTT.

This rearrangement joins TRBV6-5 to TRBJ2-5, with 7 bases aligning to TRBD2. Germline V CDR1 and CDR2: MNHEY, SVGAGI. The V gene end was trimmed by 0 bases and the J gene end by 5 bases; junction bases not matched to a gene: 6. This CDR3 has 15 amino acids. DNA of the CDR3: TGTGCCAGCAGTTACTCGAGTCAGGGAGGGGAGACCCAGTACTTC. This sequence encodes CASSYSSQGGETQYF.

In this sample, this clone turned up once. The same CDR3 can be traced to other DNA sequences in this sample. The chain uses TRBV5-4 and TRBJ1-1; 8 positions match TRBD1. Germline assignment: CDR1 SGHNT and CDR2 YYREEE (reference sequence). Losses at the gene ends were 5 bases for V and 2 bases for J; bases not matched to a gene: 5. This CDR3 has 14 amino acids. The chain's CDR3 is CASSLTGGNTEAFF. The DNA for the CDR3 is TGTGCCAGCAGTCTTACAGGGGGTAACACTGAAGCTTTCTTT.

The rearrangement uses TRBV21-1 and TRBJ2-2; the table calls TRBD2, which could not be checked here. TRBV21-1 is a known pseudogene. The CDR3 extends over 17 amino acids. CDR3 region: CASSKGRWVRATGELFF. The CDR3 coding sequence is TGTGCCAGCAGCAAAGGAAGGTGGGTGAGGGCCACCGGGGAGCTGTTTTTT.

This chain joins TRBV6-1 and TRBJ1-2; 7 positions match TRBD1. CDR1 MNHNS and CDR2 SASEGT come from the germline V gene. This CDR3 spans 17 amino acids. After removal of 1 base from V and 3 bases from J, the junction contained 11 bases not matched to a gene. The CDR3 reads CASSEGVGGGPYYGYTF. In DNA form, the CDR3 reads TGTGCCAGCAGTGAAGGTGTTGGAGGGGGCCCCTACTATGGCTACACCTTC.

V gene TRBV19 combines with J gene TRBJ2-3, with D perhaps TRBD2 (6 bases). This CDR3 is 15 amino acids long. With 5 bases removed from V and 2 bases from J, the gap between germline ends came to 14 bases. Per germline, CDR1 LNHDA and CDR2 SQIVND (reference sequence). CDR3 sequence (DNA): TGTGCCAGTAGTTCGGGGGAGGTCTACACAGATACGCAGTATTTT. Amino acid sequence: CASSSGEVYTDTQYF.

This chain uses TRBV18 with TRBJ2-7; tentatively, D is TRBD2 (6 bases). Deletions cut 1 base from V and 1 base from J, with 11 bases between. The CDR3 consists of 15 residues. Per the germline V gene, CDR1 is KGHSH and CDR2 is LQKENI. CDR3 sequence reads: CASSPLRAGSYEQYF. As DNA, the CDR3 is TGTGCCAGCTCACCACTCAGGGCGGGGTCCTACGAGCAGTACTTC.

The gene calls are TRBV7-2 and TRBJ2-1; 10 bases fit TRBD2. The CDR3 totals 15 residues. Losses at the gene ends were 5 bases for V and 10 bases for J; bases not matched to a gene: 11. Germline assignment: CDR1 SGHTA and CDR2 FQGNSA. CDR3 sequence (DNA): TGTGCCAGCAGCAAAACGGGACTAGCGTCAGGGGAGCAGTTCTTC. Translated: CASSKTGLASGEQFF.

This chain connects TRBV27 to TRBJ2-7, with D perhaps TRBD1 (6 bases). Germline CDR1 and CDR2: MNHEY and SMNVEV (reference sequence). The V end was cut by 5 bases, the J end by 2 bases, with 16 bases between. This CDR3 has 15 amino acids. CDR3 in amino acids: CASSNRGHTTYEQYF. In nucleotides, the CDR3 is TGTGCCAGCAGTAACCGGGGACACACTACCTACGAGCAGTACTTC.

The V and J genes are TRBV4-1 and TRBJ1-5; D call uncertain. The V end lost 6 bases, the J end lost 3 bases, and 12 bases lay between the germline ends. Per germline, CDR1 MGHRA and CDR2 YSYEKL. CDR3 size: 14 residues. For the CDR3, the DNA is TGCGCCAGCAGGGGCGTGGGTACCAATCAGCCCCAGCATTTT. It translates to CASRGVGTNQPQHF.